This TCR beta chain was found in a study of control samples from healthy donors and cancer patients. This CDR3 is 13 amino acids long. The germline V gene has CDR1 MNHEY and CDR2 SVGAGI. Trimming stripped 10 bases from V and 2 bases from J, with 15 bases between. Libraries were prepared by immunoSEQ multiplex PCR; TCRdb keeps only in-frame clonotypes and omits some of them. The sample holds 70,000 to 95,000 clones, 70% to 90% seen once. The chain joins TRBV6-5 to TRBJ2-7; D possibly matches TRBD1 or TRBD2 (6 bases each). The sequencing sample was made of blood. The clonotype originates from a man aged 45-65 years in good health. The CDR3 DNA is TGTGCCACGGAAAAGGGGGGCACCTACGAGCAGTACTTC. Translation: CATEKGGTYEQYF.